Sequencing of this TCR beta chain was carried out in a study of cytomegalovirus exposure and HLA in healthy donors. The study's findings and limits: CMV serostatus was the sole immune exposure data available. Rare sequences made up most TCRs, while some public TCRs were found in many donors.

It was with 60 Vbeta and 13 Jbeta primers that the PCR ran. Authors' analysis steps: Roughly 76 million unique TCR beta chains, around 11 million of them shared, were counted by a later analysis. Clones were sequenced by immunoSEQ multiplex PCR, and TCRdb holds only the in-frame ones, with some missing. D and trimming come from the DNA, and the V and J calls and clone size come from that table. The sample has some 150,000 clones, 60% to 80% seen once. The junction had 6 bases not matched to a gene; V was cut back by 1 base and J by 1 base. The CDR3 is 17 amino acids. Per the germline V gene, CDR1 is MGHRA and CDR2 is YSYEKL. A note on this clone: Its specificity is unknown.

J is TRBJ2-1 and V is TRBV4-1; 8 positions match TRBD2. The receptor was isolated from a male donor in good health and CMV-seronegative. Sequenced input: PBMCs. CDR3 in amino acids: CASSQGGAGASYNEQFF. CDR3 DNA sequence: TGCGCCAGCAGCCAAGGGGGAGCGGGAGCGTCCTACAATGAGCAGTTCTTC.